The subject of this entry is one T cell receptor beta chain. This sample was included in a study of blood T cell repertoires in COVID-19. In the original analysis: For nucleated cells, counts were estimated from reference gene primer amplification. The data were produced by immunoSEQ multiplex PCR, yet TCRdb's version contains in-frame clones alone and is incomplete. V and J calls plus clone size are reproduced from that table; the DNA served to infer D and trimming. Found here are some 150,000 clones, approximately 80% of them singletons; the top ten hold under 15%. The CDR3 sequence is 15 residues long. V was pared by 5 bases and J by 4 bases, with 5 bases of the junction left unmatched. Germline lookup yields CDR1 KGHDR and CDR2 SFDVKD.

This TCR came from a man aged 60 to 69 with active or convalescent COVID-19. The V and J genes are TRBV24-1 and TRBJ2-3; 10 nucleotides line up with TRBD2. The sample comprised peripheral blood. CDR3 region: CATSGPSGSSDTQYF. In DNA, the CDR3 is TGTGCCACCAGTGGTCCTAGCGGGAGCTCAGATACGCAGTATTTT.